Listed here is a single T cell receptor (beta chain). Amplification used 60 Vbeta primers and 13 Jbeta primers. The protocol was immunoSEQ multiplex PCR, while the TCRdb copy is restricted to in-frame clones and leaves out a portion. The sample yields under 200,000 clones, around 67% seen once. The germline V gene encodes CDR1 MNHNS and CDR2 SASEGT. V lost 5 bases and J lost 4; bases outside the gene matches: 3. This CDR3 has 13 residues. This specimen belongs to a study of cytomegalovirus exposure and HLA in healthy donors. J is TRBJ1-2 and V is TRBV6-1, with TRBD1 matching 8 bases. The clonotype comes from a woman aged 18-29 years in good health and CMV-seropositive. Sequenced: PBMCs. The CDR3 DNA follows: TGTGCCAGCAGTAGGGACAGGACCTATGGCTACACCTTC. It is translated as CASSRDRTYGYTF.